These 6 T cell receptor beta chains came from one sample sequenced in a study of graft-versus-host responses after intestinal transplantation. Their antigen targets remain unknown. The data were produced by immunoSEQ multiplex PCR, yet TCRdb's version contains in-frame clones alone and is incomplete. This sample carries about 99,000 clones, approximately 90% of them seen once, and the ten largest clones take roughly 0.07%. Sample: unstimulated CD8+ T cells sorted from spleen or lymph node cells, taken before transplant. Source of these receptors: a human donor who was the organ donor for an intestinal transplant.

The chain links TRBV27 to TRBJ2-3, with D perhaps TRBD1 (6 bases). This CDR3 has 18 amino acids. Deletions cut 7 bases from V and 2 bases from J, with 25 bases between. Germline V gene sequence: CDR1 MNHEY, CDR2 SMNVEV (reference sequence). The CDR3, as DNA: TGTGCCAGCACCCAATCTCCAGGACAGAGCTGGCCCACAGATACGCAGTATTTT. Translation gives CASTQSPGQSWPTDTQYF.

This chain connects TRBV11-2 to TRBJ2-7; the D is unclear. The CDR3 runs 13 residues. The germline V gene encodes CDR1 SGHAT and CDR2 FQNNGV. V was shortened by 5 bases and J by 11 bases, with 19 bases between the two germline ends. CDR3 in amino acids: CASSGFISSLEYF. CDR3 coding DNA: TGTGCCAGCAGCGGTTTTATTAGCTCTTTGGAGTACTTC.

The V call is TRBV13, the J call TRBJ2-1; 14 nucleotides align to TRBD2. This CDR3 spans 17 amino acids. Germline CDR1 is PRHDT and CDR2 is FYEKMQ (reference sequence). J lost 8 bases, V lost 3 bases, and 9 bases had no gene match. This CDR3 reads CASSLVTSGRASDEQFF. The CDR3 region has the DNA TGTGCCAGCAGCTTGGTGACTAGCGGGAGGGCCTCGGATGAGCAGTTCTTC.

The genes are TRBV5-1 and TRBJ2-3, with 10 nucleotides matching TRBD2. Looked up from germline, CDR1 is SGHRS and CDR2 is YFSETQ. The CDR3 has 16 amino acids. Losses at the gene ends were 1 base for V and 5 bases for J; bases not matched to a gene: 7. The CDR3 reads CASSLSLAGVVDTQYF. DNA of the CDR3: TGCGCCAGCAGCTTGTCCCTAGCGGGAGTGGTAGATACGCAGTATTTT.

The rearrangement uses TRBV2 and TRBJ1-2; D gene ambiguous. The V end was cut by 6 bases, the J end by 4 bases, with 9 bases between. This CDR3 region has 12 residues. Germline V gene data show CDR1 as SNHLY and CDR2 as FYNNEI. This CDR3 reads CASRSAVYGYTF. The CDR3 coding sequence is TGTGCCAGCAGATCCGCAGTCTATGGCTACACCTTC.

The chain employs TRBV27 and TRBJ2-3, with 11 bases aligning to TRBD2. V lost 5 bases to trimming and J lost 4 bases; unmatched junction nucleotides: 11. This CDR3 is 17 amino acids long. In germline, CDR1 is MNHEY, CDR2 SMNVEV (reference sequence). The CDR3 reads CASSGPGTSGQADTQYF. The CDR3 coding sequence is TGTGCCAGCAGTGGACCCGGGACTAGCGGTCAAGCAGATACGCAGTATTTT.